A selection of T cell receptor beta chains follows, all from one sample in a study of blood T cell repertoires in COVID-19. TCRdb keeps only in-frame clones here, not all; method: immunoSEQ multiplex PCR. Of 150,000 to 200,000 clones in the sample, approximately 84% were seen once. The sample consisted of PBMCs or T cells enriched from blood (not recorded which). These receptors all stem from a man aged 50-60 years who had recovered from COVID-19. Both conserved end residues are part of each CDR3. A D gene is named only where the DNA matches it firmly. A row's size may be missing; if present it is once, few, many or a size class.

j_call: TRBJ1-1
v_call: TRBV5-1
d_call: .
clone_size: .
cdr3_aa: CASSPGAGSSETEAFF
cdr3_nt: TGCGCCAGCAGCCCAGGGGCAGGGTCTTCTGAAACTGAAGCTTTCTTT

j_call: TRBJ2-6
v_call: TRBV19
d_call: .
clone_size: .
cdr3_aa: CASSVPGGTLSGANVLTF
cdr3_nt: TGTGCCAGTAGTGTTCCAGGGGGGACCCTCTCTGGGGCCAACGTCCTGACTTTC

j_call: TRBJ1-1
v_call: TRBV7-2
d_call: .
clone_size: .
cdr3_aa: CASSPMSRGTEAFF
cdr3_nt: TGTGCCAGCAGCCCCATGTCGCGGGGGACTGAAGCTTTCTTT

j_call: TRBJ2-2
v_call: TRBV27
d_call: .
clone_size: .
cdr3_aa: CASSRGNTGELFF
cdr3_nt: TGTGCCAGCAGCAGGGGCAACACCGGGGAGCTGTTTTTT

j_call: TRBJ2-1
v_call: TRBV12-5
d_call: TRBD2
clone_size: .
cdr3_aa: CASGLGAGAYNEQFF
cdr3_nt: TGTGCTAGTGGTTTGGGGGCGGGAGCCTACAATGAGCAGTTCTTC

j_call: TRBJ2-3
v_call: TRBV10-2
d_call: .
clone_size: once
cdr3_aa: CATRDPGGADTQYF
cdr3_nt: TGCGCCACTAGAGACCCCGGAGGGGCAGATACGCAGTATTTT

j_call: TRBJ1-4
v_call: TRBV29-1
d_call: .
clone_size: once
cdr3_aa: CSGRAEANEKLFF
cdr3_nt: TGCAGCGGAAGGGCGGAGGCTAATGAAAAACTGTTTTTT

j_call: TRBJ1-2
v_call: TRBV4-1
d_call: TRBD1
clone_size: .
cdr3_aa: CASSQDIRGTGLKGTF
cdr3_nt: TGCGCCAGCAGCCAAGATATTAGAGGGACAGGGCTCAAAGGGACCTTC

j_call: TRBJ1-5
v_call: TRBV7-8
d_call: .
clone_size: few
cdr3_aa: CASSADRLTDISNQPQHF
cdr3_nt: TGTGCCAGCAGCGCCGACCGTCTAACCGACATTAGCAATCAGCCCCAGCATTTT

j_call: TRBJ2-7
v_call: TRBV4-3
d_call: .
clone_size: many
cdr3_aa: CASSQEGLGESRDEQYF
cdr3_nt: TGCGCCAGCAGCCAAGAGGGACTTGGAGAGTCGAGGGATGAGCAGTACTTC

j_call: TRBJ1-1
v_call: TRBV5-4
d_call: TRBD1
clone_size: .
cdr3_aa: CASSNQGGTEAFF
cdr3_nt: TGTGCCAGCAGCAACCAGGGGGGCACTGAAGCTTTCTTT

j_call: TRBJ2-5
v_call: TRBV6-5
d_call: .
clone_size: .
cdr3_aa: CASSYSAVGETQYF
cdr3_nt: TGTGCCAGCAGTTACTCGGCGGTAGGAGAGACCCAGTACTTC

j_call: TRBJ1-5
v_call: TRBV30
d_call: .
clone_size: few
cdr3_aa: CAWTVPGRQSAPQHF
cdr3_nt: TGTGCCTGGACTGTTCCCGGCAGGCAATCAGCCCCCCAGCATTTT

j_call: TRBJ2-3
v_call: TRBV27
d_call: .
clone_size: .
cdr3_aa: CASSFGVTDTQYF
cdr3_nt: TGTGCCAGCAGTTTCGGGGTGACAGATACGCAGTATTTT

j_call: TRBJ2-7
v_call: TRBV6-1
d_call: .
clone_size: .
cdr3_aa: CASSAKEGAISYEQYF
cdr3_nt: TGTGCCAGCAGTGCTAAGGAGGGGGCCATCTCCTACGAGCAGTACTTC

j_call: TRBJ2-5
v_call: TRBV9
d_call: .
clone_size: .
cdr3_aa: CASSVGRGTQYF
cdr3_nt: TGTGCCAGCAGCGTAGGAAGGGGGACCCAGTACTTC

j_call: TRBJ2-7
v_call: TRBV24-1
d_call: TRBD2
clone_size: few
cdr3_aa: CATRASGGYEQYF
cdr3_nt: TGTGCCACCCGCGCGAGCGGGGGATACGAGCAGTACTTC

j_call: TRBJ1-3
v_call: TRBV7-2
d_call: TRBD1
clone_size: .
cdr3_aa: CASRGQGAGSGNTIYF
cdr3_nt: TGTGCCAGCAGAGGCCAGGGGGCAGGCTCTGGAAACACCATATATTTT

j_call: TRBJ1-6
v_call: TRBV11-1
d_call: .
clone_size: .
cdr3_aa: CASSFETQSPLHF
cdr3_nt: TGTGCCAGCAGCTTCGAGACTCAGTCACCCCTCCACTTT

j_call: TRBJ2-5
v_call: TRBV5-4
d_call: TRBD2
clone_size: .
cdr3_aa: CASRAGTSGGPPQTQYF
cdr3_nt: TGTGCCAGCAGGGCCGGGACTAGCGGGGGTCCACCTCAGACCCAGTACTTC

j_call: TRBJ2-5
v_call: TRBV7-2
d_call: TRBD1
clone_size: .
cdr3_aa: CASSFDRGETQYF
cdr3_nt: TGTGCCAGCAGCTTCGACAGGGGAGAGACCCAGTACTTC

j_call: TRBJ2-3
v_call: TRBV6-5
d_call: .
clone_size: .
cdr3_aa: CATGGVFTDTQYF
cdr3_nt: TGTGCCACCGGGGGAGTCTTCACAGATACGCAGTATTTT